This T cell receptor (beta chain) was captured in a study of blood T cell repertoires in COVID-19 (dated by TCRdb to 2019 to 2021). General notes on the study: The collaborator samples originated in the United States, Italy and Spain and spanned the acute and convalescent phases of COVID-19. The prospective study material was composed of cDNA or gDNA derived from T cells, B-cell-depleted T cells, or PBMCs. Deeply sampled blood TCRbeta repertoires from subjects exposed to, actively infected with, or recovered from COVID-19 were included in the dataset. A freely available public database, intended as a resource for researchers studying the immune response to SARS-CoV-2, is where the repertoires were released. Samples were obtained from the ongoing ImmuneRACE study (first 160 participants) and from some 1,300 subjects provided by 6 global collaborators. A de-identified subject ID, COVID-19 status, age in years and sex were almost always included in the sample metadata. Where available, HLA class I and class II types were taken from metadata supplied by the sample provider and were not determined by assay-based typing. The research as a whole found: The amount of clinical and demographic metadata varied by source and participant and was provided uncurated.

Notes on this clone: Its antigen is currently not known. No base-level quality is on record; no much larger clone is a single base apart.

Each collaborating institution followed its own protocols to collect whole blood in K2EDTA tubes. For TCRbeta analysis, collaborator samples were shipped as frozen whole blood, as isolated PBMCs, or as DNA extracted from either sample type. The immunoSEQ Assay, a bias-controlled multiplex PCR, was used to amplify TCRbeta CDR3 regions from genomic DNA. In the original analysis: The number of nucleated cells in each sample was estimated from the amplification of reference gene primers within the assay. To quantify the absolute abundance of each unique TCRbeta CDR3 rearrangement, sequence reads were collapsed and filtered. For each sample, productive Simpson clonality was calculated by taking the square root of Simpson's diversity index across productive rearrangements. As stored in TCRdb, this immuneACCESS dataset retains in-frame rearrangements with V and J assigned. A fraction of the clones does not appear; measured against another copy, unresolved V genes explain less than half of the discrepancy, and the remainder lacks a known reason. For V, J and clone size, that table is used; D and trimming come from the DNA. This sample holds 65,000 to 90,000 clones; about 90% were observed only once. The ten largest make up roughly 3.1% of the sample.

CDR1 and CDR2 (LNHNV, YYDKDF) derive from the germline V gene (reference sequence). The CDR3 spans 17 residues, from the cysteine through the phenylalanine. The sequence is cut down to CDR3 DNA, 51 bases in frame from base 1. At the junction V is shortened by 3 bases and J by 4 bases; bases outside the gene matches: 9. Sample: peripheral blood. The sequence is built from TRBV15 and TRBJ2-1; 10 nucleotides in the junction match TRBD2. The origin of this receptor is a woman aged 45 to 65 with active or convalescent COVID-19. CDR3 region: CATSRDARLAGYNEQFF. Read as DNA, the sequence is TGTGCCACCAGCAGGGACGCTCGACTAGCGGGTTACAATGAGCAGTTCTTC.